This T cell receptor (beta chain) was sequenced during a study of CD8 T cells in Susac syndrome (dated by TCRdb to about 2019). Broadly, across the study: Repertoire sequencing was used to test whether CD8+ T cell activation and differentiation in Susac syndrome was antigen driven.

Including cysteine and phenylalanine, the CDR3 has 14 amino acids. The DNA shown is the 42-base CDR3, in frame from base 1. The germline V gene yields SNHLY for CDR1 and FYNNEI for CDR2. The V and J ends are trimmed by 4 bases and 4 bases, leaving 14 bases between them. Overall study results and their limits: The number of individuals in the TCR sequencing and HLA analysis was recognized as being relatively small.

RNA was extracted with the RNeasy kit and about 0.5 to 1 ug was reverse transcribed using random hexamers. The immunoSEQ multiplex PCR assay, which covers 54 Vbeta and 13 Jbeta segments, was used to amplify TCR beta CDR3 regions. To correct PCR amplification bias, a synthetic template baseline was used for both primer optimization and computational correction. The source study handled its data this way. Reads were annotated to V, D and J genes according to IMGT and were analyzed with immunoSEQ Analyzer, with only productive sequences retained. To calculate clonality, Shannon entropy was normalized by log2 of the number of productive unique sequences and then subtracted from one. Public and private clones were assessed among the 100 most prevalent clones of each patient and control. Susac-specific clones were defined as absent from healthy and MS cohorts, 850 to 1,300 published viral clones and other ImmuneACCESS disease sequences. TCRdb trimmed public reads at Q25 via fastp, called clones via MiXCR and kept in-frame beta chains. Rows are unified per CDR3 protein, each entry keeping the most common DNA and genes. The authors' filters were not applied to this entry. This sample gives around 180,000 distinct CDR3 sequences in total; 80% to 95% of them show up just once. Approximately 0.094% of the sample is held by the ten biggest clonotypes.

High-throughput TCR beta sequencing profiled peripheral blood CD8+ and CD4+ T cells from healthy donors, Susac syndrome patients and multiple sclerosis patients. The multiple sclerosis controls were treatment-naive patients whose relapsing-remitting disease, either stable or active, fulfilled the revised McDonald criteria. Bulk CD8+ and CD4+ T cells were purified by magnetic negative isolation, whereas CD8+ TEMRA cells were enriched by FACS. Blood was drawn into EDTA tubes, processed within 24 hours, and PBMCs were isolated by density gradient centrifugation. PBMCs destined for TCR sequencing were cryopreserved in liquid nitrogen and later thawed in a 37 °C water bath. Purity of sorted or isolated CD4+, CD8+ and CD8+ TEMRA cells was at least 90%. To note about this clonotype: What this receptor recognizes is not known. No much larger clone is present one base from it, and per-base qualities are unavailable.

The clonotype comes from a human donor with multiple sclerosis. The chain employs TRBV2 and TRBJ2-7; the D gene could be either TRBD1 or TRBD2, each agreeing at 5 bases. Material: CD4+ T cells from PBMCs. The nucleotide sequence is given as TGTGCCAGCAGTGTATCCAGGGAGATATACGAGCAGTACTTC. It translates as CASSVSREIYEQYF.